Each of the 24 T cell receptor beta chains below was sequenced from the same sample in a study of blood T cell repertoires in COVID-19. Only in-frame clones appear in the TCRdb table, and some are missing; sequencing was by immunoSEQ multiplex PCR. The sample lists some 250,000 clones; about 80% were seen once. The sequencing sample was made of peripheral blood. The origin of the receptors is a woman aged 80 or older with acute or convalescent COVID-19.

CDR3 sequence (DNA): TGTGCCAGCAGCCAGGGGGGGACAGGGATATACACCTTC. Protein product: CASSQGGTGIYTF. The chain links TRBV3-1 (or the pseudogene TRBV3-2) to TRBJ1-2; 9 bases agree with TRBD1. V was clipped by 3 bases and J by 11 bases; unmatched bases: 7. Germline V gene sequence: CDR1 LGHDT, CDR2 YNNKEL (reference sequence). The CDR3 is 13 amino acids.

The chain couples TRBV6-5 to TRBJ1-5, with D possibly TRBD1 on 6 matching bases. Trimming cost V 6 bases and J 3 bases, with 12 bases left between them. The germline CDR1 and CDR2 sequences are MNHEY and SVGAGI. CDR3 size: 14 residues. CDR3 nucleotides: TGTGCCAGCAGCCCGGACAGTCCCAATCAGCCCCAGCATTTT. The encoded protein is CASSPDSPNQPQHF.

The chain uses TRBV5-6 and TRBJ1-1; D is possibly TRBD1 (5 bases). The CDR3 length is 14 residues. The V end lost 3 bases, the J end lost 0 bases, and 9 bases lay between the germline ends. Looked up from germline, CDR1 is SGHDT and CDR2 is YYEEEE. The CDR3: CASSSGLLNTEAFF. The CDR3 DNA is TGTGCCAGCAGCTCGGGACTCCTGAACACTGAAGCTTTCTTT.

The chain combines TRBV6-6 with TRBJ1-3; D ambiguous. The V gene's germline CDR1 is MNHNY and CDR2 SVGAGI (reference sequence). This CDR3 is built from 14 residues. Trimming stripped 5 bases from V and 1 base from J, with 9 bases between. CDR3 amino acids: CASSQIVSGNTIYF. In DNA, the CDR3 is TGTGCCAGCAGTCAAATCGTGTCTGGAAACACCATATATTTT.

This clone was found a few times. The chain has TRBV5-1 and TRBJ2-7; tentatively, D is TRBD2 (6 bases). Trimming took off 4 bases at V and 2 bases at J, with 10 bases between the two ends. Germline loops: CDR1 SGHRS, CDR2 YFSETQ. This CDR3 has 13 amino acids. In DNA, the CDR3 is TGCGCCAGCAGCCGGGGAGGCGCCTACGAGCAGTACTTC. Amino acids: CASSRGGAYEQYF.

The rearrangement joins TRBV27 to TRBJ2-1; TRBD2 aligns across 7 bases. CDR3 length equals 16 residues. Germline V gives CDR1 MNHEY, CDR2 SMNVEV (reference sequence). V lost 1 base and J lost 5; bases outside the gene matches: 8. The CDR3 coding sequence is TGTGCCAGCAGTTTATTGGGAAGCGGGGCTAACAATGAGCAGTTCTTC. It translates to CASSLLGSGANNEQFF.

The chain is built from TRBV3-1 (or the pseudogene TRBV3-2) and TRBJ1-4; the match to TRBD1 covers 9 bases. J lost 5 bases, V lost 2 bases, and 3 bases had no gene match. The germline V gene encodes CDR1 LGHDT and CDR2 YNNKEL (reference sequence). The CDR3 contains 15 residues. CDR3 sequence (DNA): TGTGCCAGCAGCCAACCTACAGGGGGCAATGAAAAACTGTTTTTT. Residues: CASSQPTGGNEKLFF.

The chain has TRBV11-2 and TRBJ2-3, with a tentative D call TRBD2 (6 bases). Trimming left V 5 bases short and J 2 bases short, with 14 bases between. The length of the CDR3 is 15 residues. Germline V gene sequence: CDR1 SGHAT, CDR2 FQNNGV. In nucleotides, the CDR3 is TGTGCCAGCAGCCCCTGGGGGGAAATCACAGATACGCAGTATTTT. Its translation: CASSPWGEITDTQYF. The variable domain in full, completed from reference TRBV11-2 and TRBJ2-3, reads EAGVAQSPRYKIIEKRQSVAFWCNPISGHATLYWYQQILGQGPKLLIQFQNNGVVDDSQLPKDRFSAERLKGVDSTLKIQPAKLEDSAVYLCASSPWGEITDTQYFGPGTRLTVL.

This rearrangement joins TRBV5-1 to TRBJ1-5; 11 positions match TRBD1. The ends lost 4 bases at V and 7 bases at J; junction bases unmatched: 7. The CDR3 has 15 amino acids. The V gene's germline CDR1 is SGHRS and CDR2 YFSETQ. CDR3 nucleotides: TGCGCCAGCAGCCAAGGACAGGGGGCAGGACAGCCCCAGCATTTT. This translates into CASSQGQGAGQPQHF.

In this sample, this clone turned up many times. This chain links TRBV27 with TRBJ1-2; D is uncertain. This CDR3 region has 14 residues. The V end lost 5 bases, the J end lost 0 bases, and 10 bases lay between the germline ends. The germline CDR1 and CDR2 sequences are MNHEY and SMNVEV (reference sequence). The CDR3 is CASSKAGSNYGYTF. The CDR3 region has the DNA TGTGCCAGCAGTAAGGCAGGATCTAACTATGGCTACACCTTC.

The rearrangement links TRBV7-9 to TRBJ2-3; no definite D call. CDR1 is SEHNR and CDR2 is FQNEAQ in the germline V gene (reference sequence). V dropped 4 bases and J dropped 4 bases, with 6 bases sitting between them. The CDR3 totals 12 residues. The CDR3 reads CASSSGSDTQYF. DNA for the CDR3: TGTGCCAGCAGCTCCGGGTCAGATACGCAGTATTTT.

This chain joins TRBV24-1 and TRBJ2-2; D unresolved. The germline V gene has CDR1 KGHDR and CDR2 SFDVKD. CDR3 length equals 14 residues. The V end lost 3 bases, the J end lost 4 bases, and 8 bases lay between the germline ends. The CDR3 protein is CATSDGDGTGELFF. Here the CDR3 DNA reads TGTGCCACCAGTGATGGAGACGGCACCGGGGAGCTGTTTTTT.

The genes are TRBV7-6 and TRBJ2-1, with TRBD1 matching over 9 bases. The CDR3 spans 15 residues. The germline gives CDR1 SGHVS, CDR2 FNYEAQ. Trimming took 5 bases from V and 1 from J; bases not matched to a gene: 3. Here the CDR3 DNA reads TGTGCCAGCAGCCAGGACAGGGGATCCTACAATGAGCAGTTCTTC. Protein: CASSQDRGSYNEQFF.

The rearrangement joins TRBV7-6 to TRBJ1-1, with a possible D match to TRBD1 (5 bases). The CDR3 has 15 residues. Per germline, CDR1 SGHVS and CDR2 FNYEAQ. V was shortened by 1 base and J by 0 bases, with 9 bases between the two germline ends. CDR3 sequence reads: CASSLGQGLNTEAFF. CDR3 DNA: TGTGCCAGCAGCTTAGGGCAGGGTCTGAACACTGAAGCTTTCTTT. Full variable domain (outside the CDR3, taken from reference TRBV7-6 and TRBJ1-1): GAGVSQSPRYKVTKRGQDVALRCDPISGHVSLYWYRQALGQGPEFLTYFNYEAQQDKSGLPNDRFSAERPEGSISTLTIQRTEQRDSAMYRCASSLGQGLNTEAFFGQGTRLTVV.

This clone occurred once. The chain links TRBV3-1 (or the pseudogene TRBV3-2) to TRBJ1-1; D perhaps matches TRBD1 (5 bases). V lost 4 bases and J lost 8, with 14 bases in between. CDR3 length: 13 residues. Looked up from germline, CDR1 is LGHDT and CDR2 is YNNKEL (reference sequence). The CDR3 region has the DNA TGTGCCAGCAGCCTGCAACTCCGGACAGAAGCTTTCTTT. Amino acids: CASSLQLRTEAFF.

The count of this clone is one. The V call is TRBV24-1, the J call TRBJ2-1; 9 nucleotides align to TRBD1. V lost 3 bases, J lost 5 bases, and 7 bases stayed unmatched. Germline V CDR1 and CDR2: KGHDR, SFDVKD. There are 16 residues in the CDR3. CDR3 protein: CATSDVRDRDDNEQFF. CDR3 in DNA: TGTGCCACCAGTGATGTCCGGGACAGGGACGACAATGAGCAGTTCTTC.

The rearrangement joins TRBV12-3 or TRBV12-4 to TRBJ1-4; D unresolved. The V and J ends lost 6 bases and 11 bases respectively, with 16 bases between them. This CDR3 comprises 13 residues. CDR3: CASREASSGKLFF. The CDR3 region has the DNA TGTGCCAGCAGGGAGGCCTCCAGCGGCAAACTGTTTTTT.

The chain couples TRBV2 to TRBJ2-2, with 7 positions matching TRBD2. The junction had 5 bases not matched to a gene; V was cut back by 6 bases and J by 1 base. Germline CDR1 and CDR2: SNHLY and FYNNEI. There are 15 residues in the CDR3. Here the CDR3 reads CASRGSGGNTGELFF. CDR3 DNA: TGTGCCAGCAGGGGCTCGGGGGGGAACACCGGGGAGCTGTTTTTT.

This clone was recorded a few times. The chain is built from TRBV2 and TRBJ2-1; 11 bases map to TRBD2. Germline lookup yields CDR1 SNHLY and CDR2 FYNNEI. The CDR3 is made up of 14 amino acids. V gave up 6 bases and J gave up 10 bases; unmatched junction bases: 8. The CDR3: CASRTGTSGAEQFF. The CDR3 coding sequence is TGTGCCAGCAGGACGGGGACTAGCGGCGCGGAGCAGTTCTTC.

The chain is built from TRBV19 and TRBJ1-2; the match to TRBD1 covers 9 bases. The CDR3 extends over 17 amino acids. Looked up from germline, CDR1 is LNHDA and CDR2 is SQIVND (reference sequence). V shed 6 bases and J 4 bases; nucleotides not matched to a gene: 15. DNA for the CDR3: TGTGCCAGTAGGCGCCGGGACAGGGAGGTCCTATCCTATGGCTACACCTTC. Its protein is CASRRRDREVLSYGYTF.

V is TRBV28 and J is TRBJ1-1; maybe TRBD1 (6 bases). In germline, CDR1 is MDHEN, CDR2 SYDVKM. This CDR3 is 15 amino acids long. The V end lost 6 bases, the J end lost 4 bases, and 18 bases lay between the germline ends. CDR3 nucleotide sequence: TGTGCCAGCAGCCCCCCTTCCCGACAGGCCACTGAAGCTTTCTTT. This codes for CASSPPSRQATEAFF. Full variable domain (missing parts from reference TRBV28 and TRBJ1-1): DVKVTQSSRYLVKRTGEKVFLECVQDMDHENMFWYRQDPGLGLRLIYFSYDVKMKEKGDIPEGYSVSREKKERFSLILESASTNQTSMYLCASSPPSRQATEAFFGQGTRLTVV.

V gene TRBV7-6 combines with J gene TRBJ2-1; 10 nucleotides agree with TRBD1. The germline CDR1 and CDR2 sequences are SGHVS and FNYEAQ. The CDR3 is made up of 14 amino acids. V lost 4 bases and J lost 7; bases outside the gene matches: 4. The CDR3 DNA reads as TGTGCCAGCAGCTCCCGGGACAGGGGAAATGAGCAGTTCTTC. This gives the protein CASSSRDRGNEQFF.

This clone was recorded only once. This chain joins TRBV19 and TRBJ1-4; 11 bases match TRBD1. The CDR3 length is 15 residues. CDR1 LNHDA and CDR2 SQIVND come from the germline V gene (reference sequence). J gave up 6 bases and V 5 bases, and 5 bases lay outside the gene matches. CDR3 region: CASSPGQGAYEKLFF. The DNA of the CDR3 is TGTGCCAGTAGTCCCGGACAGGGGGCTTATGAAAAACTGTTTTTT.

V and J are TRBV7-9 and TRBJ2-3; TRBD2 agrees at 14 bases. Germline V CDR1 and CDR2: SEHNR, FQNEAQ (reference sequence). J gave up 0 bases and V 5 bases, and 4 bases lay outside the gene matches. CDR3 size: 17 residues. CDR3 sequence reads: CASSRGLAGGSTDTQYF. The CDR3 nucleotides are TGTGCCAGCAGCCGAGGACTAGCGGGGGGTAGCACAGATACGCAGTATTTT.